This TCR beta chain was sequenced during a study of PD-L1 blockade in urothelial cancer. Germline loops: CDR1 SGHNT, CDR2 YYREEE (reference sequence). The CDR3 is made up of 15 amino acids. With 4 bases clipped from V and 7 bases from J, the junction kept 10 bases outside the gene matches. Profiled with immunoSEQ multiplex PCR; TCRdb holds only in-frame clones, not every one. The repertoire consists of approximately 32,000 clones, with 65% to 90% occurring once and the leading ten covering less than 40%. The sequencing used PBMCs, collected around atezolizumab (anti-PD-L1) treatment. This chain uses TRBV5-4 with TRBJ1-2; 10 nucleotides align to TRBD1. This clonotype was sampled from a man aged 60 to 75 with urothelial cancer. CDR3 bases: TGTGCCAGCAGCGCGGCGGGACAGGGGAATGGTGGCTACACCTTC. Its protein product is CASSAAGQGNGGYTF.